The text below deals with one T cell receptor (beta chain). What it recognizes is unknown. The sample originates from a study of OX40 agonist ivuxolimab in advanced cancers. Across the whole study: Melanoma, hepatocellular carcinoma, head and neck or renal cell cancer occurred in dose-escalation patients. Study-wide points: No antigen was identified for the clonally expanded peripheral T cells.

The study sampled blood at baseline, cycle 4 day 1, and cycle 7 day 1. Germline assignment: CDR1 LNHDA and CDR2 SQIVND (reference sequence). The CDR3 extends over 16 amino acids. The V end was cut by 2 bases, the J end by 5 bases, with 18 bases between. Repertoires were generated with immunoSEQ multiplex PCR, while TCRdb's copy carries only in-frame clones and drops some. The data contain tens of thousands of clones, 75% to 90% of them seen just once; the ten biggest clones take up approximately 0.38%. The sample consisted of CD4+ or CD8+ T cells sorted from blood, taken in a trial of the OX40 agonist ivuxolimab. This TCR was recovered from an adult with an advanced solid tumor such as melanoma, head and neck, liver or kidney cancer. The chain uses TRBV19 and TRBJ1-2; D is unclear. CDR3 in DNA: TGTGCCAGTAGTATACAAGACTCCATGTTCGTGTATGGCTACACCTTC. Protein sequence: CASSIQDSMFVYGYTF.